These 2 T cell receptor beta chains share one sample of origin, sequenced in a study of T-cell reconstitution after alpha-beta-depleted transplantation in children. Unique molecular identifiers were used to barcode this TCRbeta library. TCRdb ran MiXCR on the PCR reads and lists one entry per CDR3 protein. The sample gives about 360,000 distinct CDR3 sequences, about an eighth of which show up once; about 4.5% is in the top ten. Source: PBMCs, taken from the stem cell graft. These receptors all come from a human donor who donated a stem cell graft to a child with Fanconi anemia.

The rearrangement uses TRBV10-3 and TRBJ1-1; no reliable D call. CDR3 length equals 13 residues. V was trimmed by 7 bases and J by 4 bases, leaving 13 bases between them. Per germline, CDR1 ENHRY and CDR2 SYGVKD. The DNA of the CDR3 is TGTGCCATCATTGGAACCCCGGGCACTGAAGCTTTCTTT. Translating gives CAIIGTPGTEAFF.

This chain joins TRBV2 and TRBJ1-2, with D possibly being TRBD1 (5 bases). The CDR3 has 13 residues. Between the trimmed V and J ends, which lost 5 bases and 8 bases, there was a span of 15 bases. CDR1 SNHLY and CDR2 FYNNEI come from the germline V gene. The CDR3 DNA follows: TGTGCCAGCAGTCCCCGTGCGGGGACGGGCTACACCTTC. Translating gives CASSPRAGTGYTF.